This TCR beta chain derives from a study of technical replicates of blood from a few donors. CDR1 is SGHRS and CDR2 is YFSETQ in the germline V gene. This CDR3 spans 20 amino acids. Unmatched junction bases numbered 11, after V lost 4 bases and J lost 0 bases. Measured with immunoSEQ multiplex PCR; TCRdb has only the in-frame clones, and not every one. The data show around 92,000 clones, around 95% seen once. Sequencing was done on a sample of T cells isolated from PBMCs. The sequence was collected from a human donor in good health. The rearrangement uses TRBV5-1 and TRBJ2-1; 15 nucleotides align to TRBD2. DNA of the CDR3: TGCGCCAGCAGCGTCACTGGACTAGCGGGAGGGGACTTCTCCTACAATGAGCAGTTCTTC. It specifies CASSVTGLAGGDFSYNEQFF.